This T cell receptor beta chain came from a study of T-cell reconstitution after alpha-beta-depleted transplantation in children. CDR1 and CDR2 (germline): GTSNPN, SVGIG (reference sequence). Trimming pared 3 bases from V and 7 bases from J, leaving 13 bases between. This CDR3 spans 13 amino acids. The TCRbeta library incorporated unique molecular identifiers. TCRdb called the PCR reads again in MiXCR, with one record for every CDR3 protein. This table holds hundreds of thousands of distinct CDR3 sequences, roughly 17% found once. V gene TRBV30 combines with J gene TRBJ1-5, with D possibly matching TRBD1 (5 bases). Sequences were derived from PBMCs from the stem cell graft donor, sampled from the stem cell graft. This receptor was taken from a human donor who donated a stem cell graft to a child with acute myeloid leukemia. The DNA for the CDR3 is TGTGCCTGGAGGGGGACGACGGGGCAGCCCCAGCATTTT. Translating gives CAWRGTTGQPQHF.